This TCR beta chain was documented in a study of T cell repertoires in cytomegalovirus infection. Study-level background: Both recently identified HLA-C-restricted and well-studied HLA-B-restricted CMV epitopes were used in the study. Indications of both CMV infection and matching HLA type were provided by public TCR beta signatures. Overall study findings and caveats: Of the TCR beta families, the public ones yielded a cumulative frequency that identified carriers of CMV plus the relevant HLA. HLA-C-restricted CMV clonotypes gave the most frequent clonotype in two of eight donors.

Germline V gene sequence: CDR1 MGHRA, CDR2 YSYEKL. This CDR3 spans 18 amino acids. Trimming took off 0 bases at V and 3 bases at J, with 20 bases between the two ends. As to this clonotype: Its antigen is as yet unknown.

TCRdb reanalysed the reads using MiXCR and keeps one entry per CDR3 protein. Here the sample spans some 940,000 distinct CDR3 sequences, roughly 30% being singletons. The receptor was derived from a human donor in good health (CMV status not recorded). Some clones in this sample may be carry-over from other donors' samples. The starting material was cultured CD8+ T cells from PBMCs, obtained from culture after CMV antigen stimulation. This chain links TRBV4-1 with TRBJ1-1; D unresolved. Here the CDR3 DNA reads TGCGCCAGCAGCCAAGAGGCAGGAAATACCCTTGGGTACACTGAAGCTTTCTTT. This codes for CASSQEAGNTLGYTEAFF.